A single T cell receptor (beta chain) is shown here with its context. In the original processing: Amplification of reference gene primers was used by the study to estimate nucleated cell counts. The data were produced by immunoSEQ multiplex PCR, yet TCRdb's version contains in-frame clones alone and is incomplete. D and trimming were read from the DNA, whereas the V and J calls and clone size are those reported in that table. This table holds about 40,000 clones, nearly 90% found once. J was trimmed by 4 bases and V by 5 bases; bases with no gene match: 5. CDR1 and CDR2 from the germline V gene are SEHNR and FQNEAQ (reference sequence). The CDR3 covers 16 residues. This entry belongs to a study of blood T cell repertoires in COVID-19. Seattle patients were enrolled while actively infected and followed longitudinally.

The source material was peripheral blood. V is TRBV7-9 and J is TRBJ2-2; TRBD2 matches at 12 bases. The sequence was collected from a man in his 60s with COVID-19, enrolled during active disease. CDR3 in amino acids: CASSHWTSGITGELFF. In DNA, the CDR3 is TGTGCCAGCAGCCATTGGACTAGCGGGATCACCGGGGAGCTGTTTTTT.